Sequencing of this TCR beta chain was carried out in a study of cytomegalovirus exposure and HLA in healthy donors. Profiling relied on immunoSEQ multiplex PCR, and the TCRdb table lists in-frame clones only, not all of them. The sample consists of about 110,000 clones, 70% to 90% of them appearing once. This sequence originates from a woman between 18 and 29 years old in good health and CMV-seronegative. Sequencing was performed on PBMCs.

The CDR3 reads CASSYSSRGPGPQHF. The CDR3 nucleotides read TGTGCCAGCAGTTATTCCTCACGAGGCCCGGGGCCCCAGCATTTT. This rearrangement joins TRBV6-5 to TRBJ1-5, with unresolved D. The CDR3 runs 15 residues. Germline loops: CDR1 MNHEY, CDR2 SVGAGI. V was cut by 3 bases and J by 9 bases, with 18 bases left in between.